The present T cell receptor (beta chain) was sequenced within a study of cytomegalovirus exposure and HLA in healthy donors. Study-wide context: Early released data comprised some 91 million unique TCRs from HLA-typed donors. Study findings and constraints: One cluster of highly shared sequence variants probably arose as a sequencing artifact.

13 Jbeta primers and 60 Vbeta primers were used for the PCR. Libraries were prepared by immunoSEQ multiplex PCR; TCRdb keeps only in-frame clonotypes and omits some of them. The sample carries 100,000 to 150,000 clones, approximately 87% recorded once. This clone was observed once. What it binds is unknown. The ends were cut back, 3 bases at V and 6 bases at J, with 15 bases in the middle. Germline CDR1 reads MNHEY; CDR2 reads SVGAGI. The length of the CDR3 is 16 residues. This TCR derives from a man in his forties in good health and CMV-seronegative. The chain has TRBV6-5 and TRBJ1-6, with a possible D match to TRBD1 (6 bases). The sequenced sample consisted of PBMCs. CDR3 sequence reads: CASSYSSRGSNSPLHF. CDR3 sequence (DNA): TGTGCCAGCAGTTATTCCAGCAGGGGTAGTAATTCACCCCTCCACTTT.